This T cell receptor beta chain emerged from a study of CD8 T cells in ankylosing spondylitis. CDR3 length: 11 amino acids. Germline loops: CDR1 LGHNA, CDR2 YNFKEQ. V lost 0 bases and J 6 bases, leaving 2 bases between the germline ends. Via MiXCR, TCRdb re-called the 5' RACE reads, giving one row per CDR3 protein. The repertoire has 200,000 to 300,000 distinct CDR3 sequences, 8% to 11% of them found once; the top ten carry less than 3%. What was sequenced was blood, either unsorted or a sorted T cell fraction (not recorded which). The receptor comes from a male donor with ankylosing spondylitis or in good health (not recorded which). The V and J genes are TRBV4-2 and TRBJ1-2; unclear D gene. CDR3: CASSQEDGYTF. The CDR3 nucleotides are TGTGCCAGCAGCCAAGAGGATGGCTACACCTTC.